The sequence of this T cell receptor (beta chain) was determined in a study of T cells in Graves' hyperthyroidism and ophthalmopathy. The source material, RNA transcripts, was used to amplify TCR beta CDR3 regions. TCR CDR3 regions were first amplified by RT-PCR with HTBI primers. TCRdb ran MiXCR on the multiplex PCR reads and lists one entry per CDR3 protein. The repertoire has hundreds of thousands of distinct CDR3 sequences, under 15% of them found once; the top ten carry about 12%. This clonotype was recorded many times. This CDR3 has 15 amino acids. Trimming removed 3 bases from V and 6 bases from J; junction bases left unmatched: 14. From germline, CDR1 is DFQATT and CDR2 SNEGSKA (reference sequence). Uncontrolled infection, other autoimmune disease, pregnancy or lactation led to exclusion. Clinical symptoms, serum thyroxine and TRAb, thyroid ultrasound and orbital computed tomography were used for the diagnoses. Fresh peripheral blood, 7.5 to 10 ml, yielded the PBMCs.

Sequences were obtained from blood. The TCR sequence derives from a man aged 18 to 29 with Graves' ophthalmopathy. This chain links TRBV20-1 with TRBJ2-7; 7 bases are a match to TRBD2. As DNA, the CDR3 is TGCAGTGCTAGGGACCCCCTGGCGGGAGCTAGCGAGCAGTACTTC. Translation gives CSARDPLAGASEQYF.